These 22 T cell receptor beta chains were all obtained from the same sample, sequenced in a study of beta chain features in type 1 diabetes. All of the isolated RNA was reverse transcribed, so expressed TCRB transcripts were sequenced. Produced via immunoSEQ multiplex PCR; TCRdb's table is partial and in-frame only. The sample comprises 900,000 or so clones, roughly 17% of which are singletons, and 0.02% to 0.03% rests with the top ten. Material for sequencing was naive CD4+ T cells from blood. The receptors come from a woman aged 18-30 years in good health.

This clone has only a few counts. In DNA, the CDR3 is TGTGCCAGCAGCCGGACAGATACGCAGTATTTT. This encodes CASSRTDTQYF. The genes are TRBV11-3 and TRBJ2-3; D is uncertain. Germline lookup yields CDR1 SGHNT and CDR2 YENEEA. V was clipped by 5 bases and J by 3 bases, with 3 bases between them. The CDR3 runs to 11 residues.

This clone was observed a handful of times. The chain has TRBV5-1 and TRBJ2-5; 11 bases fit TRBD2. Near its end, the DNA agrees better with TRBJ2-7, so the J call may be wrong. CDR1 and CDR2 from the germline V gene are SGHRS and YFSETQ. This CDR3 has 14 amino acids. The CDR3 nucleotides are TGCGCCAGCAGCCAAAGACTAGCGGGAACCGAGCAGTACTTC. It codes for CASSQRLAGTEQYF.

As DNA, the CDR3 is TGTGCCATCAGTGACGGACTAGCGGGGTTTACAGATACGCAGTATTTT. Its protein product is CAISDGLAGFTDTQYF. The chain is built from TRBV10-3 and TRBJ2-3; 12 bases match TRBD2. The CDR3 consists of 16 residues. In germline, CDR1 is ENHRY, CDR2 SYGVKD. Trimming at V came to 3 bases and at J to 3 bases, leaving 4 bases not matched to a gene.

A few counts support this clone. CDR3 sequence reads: CASSLDREHYNEQFF. The CDR3 DNA sequence: TGTGCCAGCAGCTTGGACAGGGAACACTACAATGAGCAGTTCTTC. The rearrangement uses TRBV11-2 and TRBJ2-1; 8 bases are a match to TRBD1. CDR3 length equals 15 residues. V gave up 3 bases and J gave up 3 bases; unmatched junction bases: 4. The germline gives CDR1 SGHAT, CDR2 FQNNGV.

The chain is built from TRBV7-6 and TRBJ2-1; 9 nucleotides align to TRBD2. Germline V gene lookup returns CDR1 SGHVS and CDR2 FNYEAQ. V shed 5 bases and J 1 base; nucleotides not matched to a gene: 6. The CDR3 contains 16 residues. As DNA, the CDR3 is TGTGCCAGCAGCGCGGGGACTAGCCTTTCCTACAATGAGCAGTTCTTC. Translated: CASSAGTSLSYNEQFF.

V gene TRBV5-4 combines with J gene TRBJ2-7, with unresolved D. V gave up 9 bases and J gave up 0 bases, with 13 bases separating them. This CDR3 comprises 13 residues. Germline-derived CDR1 and CDR2 are SGHNT and YYREEE (reference sequence). DNA for the CDR3: TGTGCCACCTTAGGGCCTGACTCCTACGAGCAGTACTTC. Protein product: CATLGPDSYEQYF.

This chain links TRBV18 with TRBJ2-1; D is perhaps TRBD2 (6 bases). V gave up 0 bases and J gave up 7 bases, with 10 bases separating them. Germline CDR1 KGHSH, CDR2 LQKENI. This CDR3 has 14 residues. CDR3 region: CASSPPVSGNEQFF. DNA of the CDR3: TGTGCCAGCTCACCACCGGTTAGCGGTAATGAGCAGTTCTTC. The full variable domain, with the rest looked up from reference TRBV18 and TRBJ2-1, is NAGVMQNPRHLVRRRGQEARLRCSPMKGHSHVYWYRQLPEEGLKFMVYLQKENIIDESGMPKERFSAEFPKEGPSILRIQQVVRGDSAAYFCASSPPVSGNEQFFGPGTRLTVL.

This clone turned up a few times. The chain links TRBV2 to TRBJ1-5; a weak D match, TRBD1 (6 bases). CDR3 length equals 14 residues. V lost 4 bases and J lost 7, with 14 bases in between. Looked up from germline, CDR1 is SNHLY and CDR2 is FYNNEI. The CDR3 loop is CASSGGGGAQPQHF. For the CDR3, the DNA is TGTGCCAGCAGTGGCGGGGGCGGGGCCCAGCCCCAGCATTTT.

Only a few counts were recorded for this clone. The V call is TRBV2, the J call TRBJ2-7; TRBD2 agrees at 7 bases. The CDR3 is made up of 13 amino acids. J lost 4 bases, V lost 3 bases, and 3 bases had no gene match. Germline loops: CDR1 SNHLY, CDR2 FYNNEI. CDR3 amino acids: CASSELAVYEQYF. The CDR3 bases are TGTGCCAGCAGTGAGCTAGCGGTATACGAGCAGTACTTC.

DNA for the CDR3: TGTGCCAGCAGCTCCCGGACTAGCGGGAGGGCCGGGGAGCTGTTTTTT. Protein sequence: CASSSRTSGRAGELFF. V gene TRBV11-3 combines with J gene TRBJ2-2; 15 bases map to TRBD2. Losses at the gene ends were 4 bases for V and 6 bases for J; bases not matched to a gene: 3. In germline, CDR1 is SGHNT, CDR2 YENEEA. The CDR3 runs to 16 residues.

This clone was picked up a small number of times. This sequence joins TRBV9 and TRBJ2-2, with D tentatively TRBD1 (5 bases). There are 17 residues in the CDR3. In germline, CDR1 is SGDLS, CDR2 YYNGEE. The V end was cut by 0 bases, the J end by 1 base, with 13 bases between. This chain's CDR3 is CASSVVARVKNTGELFF. In DNA, the CDR3 is TGTGCCAGCAGCGTAGTCGCCAGGGTTAAGAACACCGGGGAGCTGTTTTTT.

The CDR3 DNA reads as TGTGCCAGCATGACGGATCCTAATGATACGCAGTATTTT. Encoded protein: CASMTDPNDTQYF. The chain links TRBV6-5 to TRBJ2-3, with D unresolved. V lost 7 bases and J 6 bases, leaving 14 bases between the germline ends. The CDR3 contains 13 residues. Germline V lookup: CDR1 MNHEY, CDR2 SVGAGI.

This clone has only a few counts. The chain links TRBV7-2 to TRBJ2-4; 8 nucleotides align to TRBD2. The V gene end was trimmed by 4 bases and the J gene end by 9 bases; junction bases not matched to a gene: 8. CDR1 SGHTA and CDR2 FQGNSA come from the germline V gene. The CDR3 consists of 14 residues. Here the CDR3 reads CASSSNRAGGIQYF. In DNA, the CDR3 is TGTGCCAGCAGCTCGAACAGGGCGGGGGGCATTCAGTACTTC.

The chain joins TRBV27 to TRBJ2-7, with 12 positions matching TRBD2. This CDR3 comprises 16 residues. J was trimmed by 0 bases and V by 6 bases; bases with no gene match: 6. The V gene's germline CDR1 is MNHEY and CDR2 SMNVEV (reference sequence). The CDR3 sequence: CASSLGLAGNSYEQYF. The CDR3 DNA reads TGTGCCAGCAGCCTAGGACTAGCGGGGAACTCCTACGAGCAGTACTTC.

The chain has TRBV7-2 and TRBJ2-5; possible D gene TRBD2, 5 bases. CDR3 length: 15 amino acids. V gave up 2 bases and J gave up 2 bases, with 12 bases separating them. Germline V gene data show CDR1 as SGHTA and CDR2 as FQGNSA. The CDR3: CASSLRGGTQETQYF. As DNA, the CDR3 is TGTGCCAGCAGCTTACGCGGAGGCACACAAGAGACCCAGTACTTC. The full variable domain, completed using reference TRBV7-2 and TRBJ2-5, is GAGVSQSPSNKVTEKGKDVELRCDPISGHTALYWYRQSLGQGLEFLIYFQGNSAPDKSGLPSDRFSAERTGGSVSTLTIQRTQQEDSAVYLCASSLRGGTQETQYFGPGTRLLVL.

The chain couples TRBV6-5 to TRBJ2-5; D is perhaps TRBD2 (6 bases). Germline V gene sequence: CDR1 MNHEY, CDR2 SVGAGI. Deletions cut 0 bases from V and 5 bases from J, with 16 bases between. The CDR3 sequence is 16 residues long. The CDR3 coding sequence is TGTGCCAGCAGTTACTCCGGAGGAGGGAGTGGGGAGACCCAGTACTTC. Its protein is CASSYSGGGSGETQYF.

The V and J genes are TRBV25-1 and TRBJ2-1; 7 bases align to TRBD1. Trimming cost V 5 bases and J 4 bases; bases outside gene matches: 2. The V gene's germline CDR1 is MGHDK and CDR2 SYGVNS. The CDR3 covers 13 residues. CDR3 amino acids: CASSRDSYNEQFF. In DNA, the CDR3 is TGTGCCAGCAGTAGGGACAGTTACAATGAGCAGTTCTTC.

The V and J genes are TRBV9 and TRBJ2-1, with TRBD2 matching 9 bases. The CDR3 has 15 residues. Germline trimming cut 0 bases from V and 8 bases from J; bases unmatched to any gene: 6. CDR1 SGDLS and CDR2 YYNGEE come from the germline V gene. CDR3 in amino acids: CASSVGGIAGDEQFF. The CDR3, as DNA: TGTGCCAGCAGCGTAGGGGGGATAGCGGGAGATGAGCAGTTCTTC.

This chain uses TRBV19 with TRBJ2-3; D might be TRBD2 (5 bases). V lost 4 bases and J lost 2, with 16 bases in between. Germline V lookup: CDR1 LNHDA, CDR2 SQIVND (reference sequence). The CDR3 has 16 amino acids. The CDR3 spells CASSKLSGEITDTQYF. In DNA form, the CDR3 reads TGTGCCAGTAGTAAACTCTCCGGGGAGATCACAGATACGCAGTATTTT.

Worth noting for this clone: The junction departs from the called germline gene at one end, perhaps through a read error. The V and J genes are TRBV6-5 and TRBJ1-4, with 7 bases fitting TRBD1. The CDR3 has 15 residues. Germline CDR1 reads MNHEY; CDR2 reads SVGAGI. The CDR3 region is CASSIRTGFKGNTVF. CDR3 bases: TGTGCCAGCAGTATTCGGACAGGATTCAAGGGAAACACCGTTTTT.

In this sample, this clone turned up a few times. V is TRBV9 and J is TRBJ2-7; TRBD1 agrees at 11 bases. The CDR3 has 19 residues. Trimming took 6 bases from V and 1 from J; bases not matched to a gene: 18. CDR1 is SGDLS and CDR2 is YYNGEE in the germline V gene. The CDR3: CASIQGGGQGDRPSYEQYF. The CDR3 DNA reads as TGTGCCAGCATCCAGGGAGGGGGACAGGGGGATAGGCCTTCCTACGAGCAGTACTTC. The full variable domain, with the rest looked up from reference TRBV9 and TRBJ2-7, is DSGVTQTPKHLITATGQRVTLRCSPRSGDLSVYWYQQSLDQGLQFLIQYYNGEERAKGNILERFSAQQFPDLHSELNLSSLELGDSALYFCASIQGGGQGDRPSYEQYFGPGTRLTVT.

This rearrangement joins TRBV11-2 to TRBJ2-3; no reliable D call. Between the trimmed V and J ends, which lost 1 base and 7 bases, there was a span of 6 bases. Germline V gene data show CDR1 as SGHAT and CDR2 as FQNNGV. This CDR3 comprises 12 residues. This CDR3 is CASSLVPHTQYF. DNA for the CDR3: TGTGCCAGCAGCTTAGTTCCCCATACGCAGTATTTT.